This T cell receptor beta chain was profiled in a study of neurological immune-mediated disorders. Study conclusions and caveats: With the multiple sclerosis repertoire cluster, none of the clinical or MRI features showed an association. Patients with HTLV-1-associated myelopathy had the highest level of TCR clonal expansion, whereas patients with multiple sclerosis had the lowest level, falling beneath the level found in healthy controls.

There are many counts of this clonotype. Its antigen is not known. The unsorted libraries were made from 2 million PBMCs kept at -80 C. As for the cDNA, it was generated by 5'RACE with 10-nucleotide random UMIs. Each CDR3 protein is one row after TCRdb ran MiXCR on the 5' RACE reads. The data hold some 76,000 distinct CDR3 sequences, with about 3% observed a single time. The CDR3 extends over 18 amino acids. Trimming removed 6 bases from V and 3 bases from J; junction bases left unmatched: 21. Germline values: CDR1 DFQATT, CDR2 SNEGSKA (reference sequence). The clonotype was recovered from a woman in her fifties or sixties with multiple sclerosis. Material for sequencing was PBMCs. The chain couples TRBV20-1 to TRBJ1-2, with 8 bases aligning to TRBD1. CDR3 residues: CSASTWEGQGVFHYGYTF. CDR3 DNA sequence: TGCAGTGCCTCAACGTGGGAAGGACAGGGAGTATTCCACTATGGCTACACCTTC.